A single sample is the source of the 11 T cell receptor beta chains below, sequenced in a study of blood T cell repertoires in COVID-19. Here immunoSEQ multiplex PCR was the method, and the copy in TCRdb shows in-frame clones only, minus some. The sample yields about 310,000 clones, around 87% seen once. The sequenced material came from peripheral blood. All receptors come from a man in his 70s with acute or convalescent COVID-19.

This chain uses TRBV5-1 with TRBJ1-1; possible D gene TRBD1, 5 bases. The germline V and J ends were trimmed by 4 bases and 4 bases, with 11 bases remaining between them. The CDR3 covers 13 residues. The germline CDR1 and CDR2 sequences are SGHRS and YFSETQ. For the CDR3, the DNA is TGCGCCAGCAGCCCCAGGGTGGGCACTGAAGCTTTCTTT. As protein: CASSPRVGTEAFF.

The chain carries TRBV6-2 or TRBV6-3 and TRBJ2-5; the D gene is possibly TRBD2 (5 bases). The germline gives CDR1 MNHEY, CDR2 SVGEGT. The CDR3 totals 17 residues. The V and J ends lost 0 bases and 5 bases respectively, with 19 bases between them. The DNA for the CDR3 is TGTGCCAGCAGTTACTCCCGGACTTATTCGTGGGATGAGACCCAGTACTTC. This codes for CASSYSRTYSWDETQYF.

The DNA of the CDR3 is TGTGCCAGCAGTGAGGGGGCTACCGGGGAGCTGTTTTTT. Amino acids: CASSEGATGELFF. This chain connects TRBV28 to TRBJ2-2, with TRBD1 identical over 7 bases. CDR1 and CDR2 from the germline V gene are MDHEN and SYDVKM. V lost 5 bases and J lost 5; bases outside the gene matches: 2. This CDR3 comprises 13 residues.

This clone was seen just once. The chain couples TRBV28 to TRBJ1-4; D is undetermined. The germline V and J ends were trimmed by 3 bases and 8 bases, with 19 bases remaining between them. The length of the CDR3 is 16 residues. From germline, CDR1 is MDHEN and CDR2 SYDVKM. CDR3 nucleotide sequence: TGTGCCAGCAGTTTCTTGGGGTCGGGAATATCCGAAAAACTGTTTTTT. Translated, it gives CASSFLGSGISEKLFF.

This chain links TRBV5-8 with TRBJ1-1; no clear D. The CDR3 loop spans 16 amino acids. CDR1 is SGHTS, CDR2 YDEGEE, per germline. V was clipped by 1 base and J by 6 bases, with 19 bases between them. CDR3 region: CASSLKIWVGEAEAFF. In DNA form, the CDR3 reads TGTGCCAGCAGCTTGAAAATTTGGGTCGGGGAAGCTGAAGCTTTCTTT.

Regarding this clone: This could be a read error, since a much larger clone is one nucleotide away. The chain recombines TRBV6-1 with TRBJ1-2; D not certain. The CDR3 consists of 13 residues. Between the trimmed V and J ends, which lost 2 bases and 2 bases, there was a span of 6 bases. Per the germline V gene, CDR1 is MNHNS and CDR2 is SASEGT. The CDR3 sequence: CASSESGNYGYTF. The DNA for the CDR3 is TGTGCCAGCAGTGAATCGGGGAACTATGGCTACACCTTC.

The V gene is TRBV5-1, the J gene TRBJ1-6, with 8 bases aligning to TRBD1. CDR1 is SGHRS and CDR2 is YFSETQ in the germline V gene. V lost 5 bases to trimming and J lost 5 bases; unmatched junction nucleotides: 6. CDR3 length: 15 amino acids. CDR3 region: CASRQGAIDNSPLHF. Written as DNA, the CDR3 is TGCGCCAGCAGGCAGGGGGCAATTGATAATTCACCCCTCCACTTT.

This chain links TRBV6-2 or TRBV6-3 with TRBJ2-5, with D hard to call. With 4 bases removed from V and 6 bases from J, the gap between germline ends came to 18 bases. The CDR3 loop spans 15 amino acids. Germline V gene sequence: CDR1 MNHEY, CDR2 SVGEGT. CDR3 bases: TGTGCCAGCAGTTTGGCGGAGAACGGCTGGAAGACCCAGTACTTC. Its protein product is CASSLAENGWKTQYF.

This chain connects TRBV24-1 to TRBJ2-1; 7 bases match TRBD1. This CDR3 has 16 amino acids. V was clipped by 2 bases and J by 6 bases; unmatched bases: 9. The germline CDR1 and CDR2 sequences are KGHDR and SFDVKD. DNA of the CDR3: TGTGCCACCAGTGATTCTCGGACAGGAAATTTCAATGAGCAGTTCTTC. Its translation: CATSDSRTGNFNEQFF.

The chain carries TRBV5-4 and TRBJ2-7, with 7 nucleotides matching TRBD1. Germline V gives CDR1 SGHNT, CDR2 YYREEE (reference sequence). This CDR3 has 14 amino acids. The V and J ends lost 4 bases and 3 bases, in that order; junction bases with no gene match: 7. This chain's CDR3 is CASSHRTGHYEQYF. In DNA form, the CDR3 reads TGTGCCAGCAGCCACCGGACAGGCCACTACGAGCAGTACTTC.

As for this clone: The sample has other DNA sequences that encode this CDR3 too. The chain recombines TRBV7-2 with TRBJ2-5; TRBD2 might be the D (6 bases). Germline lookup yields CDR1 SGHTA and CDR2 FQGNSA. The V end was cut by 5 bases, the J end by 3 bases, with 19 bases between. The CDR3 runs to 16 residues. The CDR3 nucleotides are TGTGCCAGCAGCCTCCTAGGGTGGGGAGGAAAAGAGACCCAGTACTTC. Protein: CASSLLGWGGKETQYF.